A single sample gave rise to the 2 T cell receptor beta chains below, sequenced in a study of human T cells and chemical hapten exposure. The time point is: patch test 1, 2 weeks after DPC sensitization. Treatment defined: therapeutic diphenylcyclopropenone sensitization with weekly scalp DPC. Unseparated into fractions, whole blood served as the source from which total RNA was extracted. Each CDR3 protein gets one entry after TCRdb re-called the RACE reads with MiXCR. This table has some 52,000 distinct CDR3 sequences, 8% to 13% appearing once. The sequencing used whole blood, collected in connection with sensitization to the hapten diphenylcyclopropenone (DPC). The origin of the receptors is a woman aged 40 to 55 with alopecia areata. Some clones in this sample may be carry-over from other donors' samples.

This clonotype was counted between two and nine times. The gene calls are TRBV5-1 and TRBJ1-4, with 7 bases fitting TRBD1. The V segment lost 4 bases and the J segment 8 bases; nucleotides outside the gene matches: 2. The CDR3 is made up of 12 amino acids. Germline assignment: CDR1 SGHRS and CDR2 YFSETQ. The CDR3 reads CASSPDREKLFF. In nucleotides, the CDR3 is TGCGCCAGCAGCCCGGACAGGGAAAAACTGTTTTTT.

The V and J genes are TRBV5-3 and TRBJ2-2; TRBD2 might be the D (6 bases). TRBV5-3 is known as an ORF, though its function is uncertain. The CDR3 has 16 amino acids. Trimming pared 6 bases from V and 1 base from J, leaving 16 bases between. The CDR3 is CARNPYSGRNTGELFF. Here the CDR3 DNA reads TGTGCCAGAAACCCCTACAGCGGGCGGAACACCGGGGAGCTGTTTTTT.